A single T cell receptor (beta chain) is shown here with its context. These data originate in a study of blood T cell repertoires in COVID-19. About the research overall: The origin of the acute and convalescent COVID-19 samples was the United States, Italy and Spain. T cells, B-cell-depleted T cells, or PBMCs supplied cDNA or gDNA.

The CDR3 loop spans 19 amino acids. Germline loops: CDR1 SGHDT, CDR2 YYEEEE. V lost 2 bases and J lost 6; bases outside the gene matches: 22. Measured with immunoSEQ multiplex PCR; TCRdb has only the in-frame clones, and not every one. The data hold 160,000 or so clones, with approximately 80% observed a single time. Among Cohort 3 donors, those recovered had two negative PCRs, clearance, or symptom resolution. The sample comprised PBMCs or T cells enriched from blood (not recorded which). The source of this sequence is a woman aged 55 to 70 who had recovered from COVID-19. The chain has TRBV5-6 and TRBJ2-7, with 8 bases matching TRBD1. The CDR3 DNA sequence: TGTGCCAGCAGCTTCGTCCGCCGGGGAGCGACAGGGGCTCGAGGCGAGCAGTACTTC. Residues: CASSFVRRGATGARGEQYF.